This T cell receptor beta chain is from a study of shared clonotypes between healthy human individuals. Study-wide results and caveats: Collection of samples was limited to blood; tissue repertoires likely differ. Sorted-subset sequencing was shown by rarefaction to be incomplete despite large depth.

Some clones are missing from TCRdb's copy, which holds only in-frame ones; the method was immunoSEQ multiplex PCR. The sample includes around 2,000,000 clones, less than 95% of them seen just once. Trimming took 0 bases from V and 9 from J, leaving 15 bases between them. Germline-derived CDR1 and CDR2 are SGHVS and FQNEAQ. The length of the CDR3 is 16 residues. Terminally differentiated effector memory CD45RA+ cells were excluded from the naive CD8 cells, which were CD45RO-negative and positively selected for CCR7. Healthy and HIV-negative, the adult donors had no recent acute infections or vaccinations. Of note for this clone: The antigen remains unidentified.

Sample: naive CD8+ T cells sorted from blood. The clonotype originates from a man aged 18-30 years in good health. J is TRBJ1-6 and V is TRBV7-8, with D possibly being TRBD1 (6 bases). This chain's CDR3 is CASSLAVLGGSSPLHF. In nucleotides, the CDR3 is TGTGCCAGCAGCTTAGCGGTCCTCGGGGGCAGTTCACCCCTCCACTTT.